This record concerns one T cell receptor beta chain sequence. The data derive from a study of intratumoral heterogeneity in liver cancer. Turning to the study itself: Most patients were male, with a median age of about 67 years.

The method was immunoSEQ multiplex PCR; TCRdb's version includes in-frame clones alone and lacks a portion of them. This table has tens of thousands of clones, roughly 73% appearing once. Early-stage hepatocellular carcinoma patients were treatment-naïve prior to resection. Samples came from areas without visible necrosis or hemorrhage. CDR1 is ENHRY and CDR2 is SYGVKD in the germline V gene. Unmatched junction bases numbered 9, after V lost 7 bases and J lost 10 bases. This CDR3 region has 14 residues. V is TRBV10-3 and J is TRBJ2-1, with 11 nucleotides matching TRBD2. The material sequenced was tumor-adjacent normal tissue, taken before any cancer treatment. The TCR was taken from a woman aged 70-85 years with hepatocellular carcinoma. Here the CDR3 reads CAITLAGGSGEQFF. The CDR3 bases are TGTGCCATCACCTTAGCGGGAGGGAGCGGCGAGCAGTTCTTC.